The 18 T cell receptor beta chains below come from one sample, sequenced in a study of cytomegalovirus exposure and HLA in healthy donors. Both 60 Vbeta primers and 13 Jbeta primers went into the PCR. Libraries were prepared by immunoSEQ multiplex PCR; TCRdb keeps only in-frame clonotypes and omits some of them. The table lists about 140,000 clones, more than 70% of them singletons. Sample: PBMCs. All receptors derive from a man aged 50 to 59 in good health and CMV-seronegative.

The gene calls are TRBV30 and TRBJ1-2; 7 positions match TRBD1. The CDR3 totals 16 residues. Germline assignment: CDR1 GTSNPN and CDR2 SVGIG (reference sequence). Unmatched junction bases numbered 13, after V lost 4 bases and J lost 2 bases. Here the CDR3 reads CAWTFSPGTANYGYTF. The DNA of the CDR3 is TGTGCCTGGACCTTCAGTCCCGGGACAGCAAACTATGGCTACACCTTC.

The chain uses TRBV11-3 and TRBJ1-1; no clear D gene. The V and J ends lost 1 base and 12 bases respectively, with 18 bases between them. This CDR3 is 14 amino acids long. Germline V gene data show CDR1 as SGHNT and CDR2 as YENEEA. The CDR3 bases are TGTGCCAGCAGCTTAGGACTTGTTACCAGTTTACCTTTCTTT. As protein: CASSLGLVTSLPFF.

A single count supports this clone. The chain carries TRBV5-5 and TRBJ2-3, with 10 bases matching TRBD1. Germline assignment: CDR1 SGHKS and CDR2 YYEKEE (reference sequence). The ends lost 5 bases at V and 3 bases at J; junction bases unmatched: 9. The CDR3 is 16 amino acids. The CDR3 DNA follows: TGTGCCAGCAGTTCGGGACAGGGGTTGGGGACAGATACGCAGTATTTT. As protein: CASSSGQGLGTDTQYF.

To note about this clone: Other DNA variants within this sample encode the same CDR3. The CDR3 region has the DNA TGTGCCACCAGCAGAGTGGACAGGGTTAATGAAAAACTGTTTTTT. Residues: CATSRVDRVNEKLFF. V gene TRBV15 combines with J gene TRBJ1-4; 8 bases line up with TRBD1. J was trimmed by 4 bases and V by 1 base; bases with no gene match: 2. The CDR3 is made up of 15 amino acids. Germline CDR1 LNHNV, CDR2 YYDKDF (reference sequence).

This clone was counted only a few times. The chain carries TRBV5-1 and TRBJ1-1; D is undetermined. From germline, CDR1 is SGHRS and CDR2 YFSETQ. The CDR3 runs to 15 residues. V lost 0 bases and J 5 bases, leaving 14 bases between the germline ends. The CDR3: CASSLVVALRTEAFF. As DNA, the CDR3 is TGCGCCAGCAGCTTGGTTGTCGCACTGCGGACTGAAGCTTTCTTT.

CDR3: CASSSNGIVGETQYF. Here the CDR3 DNA reads TGTGCCAGCAGTTCCAACGGGATCGTGGGGGAGACCCAGTACTTC. V gene TRBV7-2 combines with J gene TRBJ2-5, with a weak D call TRBD2 (5 bases). This CDR3 is built from 15 residues. V was shortened by 6 bases and J by 5 bases, with 19 bases between the two germline ends. CDR1 SGHTA and CDR2 FQGNSA come from the germline V gene.

This clone has more than one count but fewer than ten. The gene calls are TRBV15 and TRBJ1-1; no clear D. Germline assignment: CDR1 LNHNV and CDR2 YYDKDF (reference sequence). V gave up 0 bases and J gave up 0 bases, with 5 bases separating them. The length of the CDR3 is 14 residues. DNA of the CDR3: TGTGCCACCAGCAGAGACAGGTTGAACACTGAAGCTTTCTTT. It yields the protein CATSRDRLNTEAFF.

A few counts support this clone. V gene TRBV27 combines with J gene TRBJ1-3; TRBD1 matches 8 bases. Germline lookup yields CDR1 MNHEY and CDR2 SMNVEV (reference sequence). The CDR3 is made up of 17 amino acids. V gave up 6 bases and J gave up 1 base; unmatched junction bases: 11. This chain's CDR3 is CASSRQGRMGSGNTIYF. CDR3 nucleotide sequence: TGTGCCAGCAGCCGACAGGGGAGGATGGGATCTGGAAACACCATATATTTT.

The count of this clone is one. V gene TRBV10-2 combines with J gene TRBJ2-5; 7 positions agree with TRBD1. CDR1 WSHSY and CDR2 SAAADI come from the germline V gene. Germline trimming cut 6 bases from V and 0 bases from J; bases unmatched to any gene: 7. The CDR3 spans 15 residues. This CDR3 reads CASSEDRAYQETQYF. For the CDR3, the DNA is TGCGCCAGCAGCGAAGACAGGGCGTACCAAGAGACCCAGTACTTC.

The chain couples TRBV5-1 to TRBJ1-1, with 7 nucleotides matching TRBD1. CDR1 and CDR2 from the germline V gene are SGHRS and YFSETQ. The CDR3 totals 14 residues. V shed 1 base, J shed 4 bases, and the junction held 4 bases outside the gene matches. In nucleotides, the CDR3 is TGCGCCAGCAGCTTGACAGGGGAGCCCACTGAAGCTTTCTTT. Translating gives CASSLTGEPTEAFF. Combining the CDR3 with reference TRBV5-1 and TRBJ1-1 gives the whole variable domain KAGVTQTPRYLIKTRGQQVTLSCSPISGHRSVSWYQQTPGQGLQFLFEYFSETQRNKGNFPGRFSGRQFSNSRSEMNVSTLELGDSALYLCASSLTGEPTEAFFGQGTRLTVV.

The V gene is TRBV12-5, the J gene TRBJ2-2; 7 bases fit TRBD1. The germline V gene encodes CDR1 LGHNT and CDR2 FRNRAP. V was clipped by 0 bases and J by 5 bases; unmatched bases: 3. The CDR3 is 15 amino acids. The CDR3 here is CASGLVQGNTGELFF. The CDR3 DNA reads as TGTGCTAGTGGTTTGGTACAGGGGAATACCGGGGAGCTGTTTTTT.

The chain joins TRBV19 to TRBJ1-1; perhaps TRBD1 as D (6 bases). Trimming removed 3 bases from V and 5 bases from J, with 13 bases in between. CDR1 is LNHDA, CDR2 SQIVND, per germline (reference sequence). The CDR3 has 14 amino acids. CDR3: CASSMGGGWTEAFF. The CDR3 DNA sequence: TGTGCCAGTAGTATGGGAGGGGGTTGGACTGAAGCTTTCTTT.

This rearrangement joins TRBV4-1 to TRBJ2-1, with TRBD2 matching over 8 bases. The CDR3 covers 15 residues. Germline lookup yields CDR1 MGHRA and CDR2 YSYEKL. After removal of 1 base from V and 4 bases from J, the junction contained 3 bases not matched to a gene. This CDR3 reads CASSQGSGMYNEQFF. CDR3 bases: TGCGCCAGCAGCCAAGGTAGCGGGATGTACAATGAGCAGTTCTTC.

The V call is TRBV5-1, the J call TRBJ2-2; D might be TRBD1 (5 bases). CDR3 length: 16 residues. Germline CDR1 and CDR2: SGHRS and YFSETQ. Trimming took off 2 bases at V and 3 bases at J, with 14 bases between the two ends. As DNA, the CDR3 is TGCGCCAGCAGCTTAGGTGTTCAGGGATACACCGGGGAGCTGTTTTTT. It translates to CASSLGVQGYTGELFF.

The chain employs TRBV30 and TRBJ2-5, with D maybe TRBD2 (6 bases). Germline CDR1 and CDR2: GTSNPN and SVGIG (reference sequence). The CDR3 extends over 14 amino acids. Trimming took off 2 bases at V and 3 bases at J, with 13 bases between the two ends. The CDR3 nucleotides read TGTGCCTGGAGTACTCCGGGACTGAAAGAGACCCAGTACTTC. Protein sequence: CAWSTPGLKETQYF.

This chain connects TRBV7-6 to TRBJ1-1, with a weak D call TRBD1 (6 bases). Germline V lookup: CDR1 SGHVS, CDR2 FNYEAQ. The V end was cut by 1 base, the J end by 4 bases, with 13 bases between. The CDR3 is 15 amino acids. In nucleotides, the CDR3 is TGTGCCAGCAGCTTAGAATCAGGGGTTTCCACTGAAGCTTTCTTT. Amino acids: CASSLESGVSTEAFF.

J is TRBJ2-7 and V is TRBV27; 8 bases line up with TRBD2. The germline CDR1 and CDR2 sequences are MNHEY and SMNVEV (reference sequence). J was trimmed by 3 bases and V by 6 bases; bases with no gene match: 19. This CDR3 comprises 18 residues. The chain's CDR3 is CASRLGAGGAGRVYEQYF. CDR3 coding DNA: TGTGCCAGCAGGCTGGGGGCCGGGGGGGCGGGGAGGGTCTACGAGCAGTACTTC.

The gene calls are TRBV5-6 and TRBJ1-4, with TRBD1 matching 9 bases. The CDR3 is 16 amino acids. V was pared by 4 bases and J by 5 bases, with 9 bases of the junction left unmatched. Germline loops: CDR1 SGHDT, CDR2 YYEEEE. CDR3 in DNA: TGTGCCAGCAGCCCTGGTCCGGGACAGGGAAATGAAAAACTGTTTTTT. Residues: CASSPGPGQGNEKLFF. Full variable domain (outside the CDR3, taken from reference TRBV5-6 and TRBJ1-4): DAGVTQSPTHLIKTRGQQVTLRCSPKSGHDTVSWYQQALGQGPQFIFQYYEEEERQRGNFPDRFSGHQFPNYSSELNVNALLLGDSALYLCASSPGPGQGNEKLFFGSGTQLSVL.